A single sample is the source of the 3 T cell receptor beta chains below, sequenced in a study of human T cells and chemical hapten exposure. The time point here: pre-sensitization, week 0. Treatment meaning: therapeutic diphenylcyclopropenone sensitization with weekly scalp DPC. Each CDR3 protein gets one entry after TCRdb re-called the RACE reads with MiXCR. Of roughly 380,000 distinct CDR3 sequences detected, 4.5% to 6% appear once; the ten largest clones hold 2.5% to 3%. This specimen was whole blood, taken in connection with sensitization to the hapten diphenylcyclopropenone (DPC). The receptors were gathered from a woman in her fifties or sixties with alopecia areata. Some clones in this sample may be carry-over from other donors' samples.

In this sample, this clonotype turned up many times. This chain joins TRBV20-1 and TRBJ1-4, with TRBD1 identical over 10 bases. Trimming took 8 bases from V and 0 from J; bases not matched to a gene: 3. Germline values: CDR1 DFQATT, CDR2 SNEGSKA (reference sequence). The CDR3 extends over 14 amino acids. The CDR3 region has the DNA TGCAGTCCCGGACAGGGGGCAACTAATGAAAAACTGTTTTTT. Its translation is CSPGQGATNEKLFF.

The genes are TRBV12-3 or TRBV12-4 and TRBJ2-5; 7 nucleotides agree with TRBD1. The V gene end was trimmed by 3 bases and the J gene end by 5 bases; junction bases not matched to a gene: 3. This CDR3 contains 13 residues. The CDR3 loop is CASSFDRVETQYF. Here the CDR3 DNA reads TGTGCCAGCAGTTTCGACAGGGTTGAGACCCAGTACTTC.

This clonotype was recorded at least ten times. The chain combines TRBV7-3 with TRBJ2-6; D gene uncertain. In germline, CDR1 is SGHTA, CDR2 FQGTGA. The CDR3 consists of 16 residues. Deletions cut 2 bases from V and 6 bases from J, with 14 bases between. The CDR3 sequence: CASSLLGSLEANVLTF. CDR3 DNA sequence: TGTGCCAGCAGCTTACTTGGTTCACTCGAGGCCAACGTCCTGACTTTC. The entire variable domain, with the rest obtained from reference TRBV7-3 and TRBJ2-6, is as follows: GAGVSQTPSNKVTEKGKYVELRCDPISGHTALYWYRQSLGQGPEFLIYFQGTGAADDSGLPNDRFFAVRPEGSVSTLKIQRTERGDSAVYLCASSLLGSLEANVLTFGAGSRLTVL.